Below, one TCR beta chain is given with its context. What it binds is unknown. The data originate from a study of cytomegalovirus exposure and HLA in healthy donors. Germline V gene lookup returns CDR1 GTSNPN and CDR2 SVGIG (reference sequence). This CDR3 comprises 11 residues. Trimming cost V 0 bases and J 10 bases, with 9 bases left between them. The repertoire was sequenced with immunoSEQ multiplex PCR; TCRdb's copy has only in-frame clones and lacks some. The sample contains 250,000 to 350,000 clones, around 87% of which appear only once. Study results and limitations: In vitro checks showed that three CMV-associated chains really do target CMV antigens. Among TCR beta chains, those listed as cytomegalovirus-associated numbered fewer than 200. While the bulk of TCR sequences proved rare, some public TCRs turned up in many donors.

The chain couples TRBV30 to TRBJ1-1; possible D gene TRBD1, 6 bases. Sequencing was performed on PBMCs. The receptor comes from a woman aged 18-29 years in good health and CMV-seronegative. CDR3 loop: CAWSVGRGAFF. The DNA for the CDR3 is TGTGCCTGGAGTGTTGGCAGGGGAGCTTTCTTT.